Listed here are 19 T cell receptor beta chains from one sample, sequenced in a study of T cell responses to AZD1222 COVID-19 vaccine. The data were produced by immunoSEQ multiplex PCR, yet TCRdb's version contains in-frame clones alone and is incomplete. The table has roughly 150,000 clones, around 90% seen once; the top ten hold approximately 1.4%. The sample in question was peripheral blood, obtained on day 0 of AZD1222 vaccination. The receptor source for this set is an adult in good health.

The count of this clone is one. As DNA, the CDR3 is TGTGCCAGCAGCGCCGGGACACTCTATGGCTACACCTTC. This sequence encodes CASSAGTLYGYTF. The rearrangement joins TRBV7-9 to TRBJ1-2; D may be TRBD1 (6 bases). The CDR3 loop spans 13 amino acids. Trimming removed 5 bases at V and 4 bases at J, with 11 bases between. CDR1 and CDR2 from the germline V gene are SEHNR and FQNEAQ (reference sequence).

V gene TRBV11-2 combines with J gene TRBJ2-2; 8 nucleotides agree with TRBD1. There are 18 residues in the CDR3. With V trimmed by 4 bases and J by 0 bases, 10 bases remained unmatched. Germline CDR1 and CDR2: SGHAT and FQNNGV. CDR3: CASSSRSGQGSNTGELFF. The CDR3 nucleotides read TGTGCCAGCAGCTCAAGGAGCGGACAGGGATCGAACACCGGGGAGCTGTTTTTT.

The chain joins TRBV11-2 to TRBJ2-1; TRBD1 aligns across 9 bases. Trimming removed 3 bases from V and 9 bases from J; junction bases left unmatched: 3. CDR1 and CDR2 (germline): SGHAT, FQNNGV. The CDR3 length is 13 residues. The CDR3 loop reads CASSFGTGIEQFF. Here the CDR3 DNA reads TGTGCCAGCAGCTTCGGGACAGGGATTGAGCAGTTCTTC.

CDR3 sequence (DNA): TGTGCCAGCAGCTTCCTGGCTAGCACAGATACGCAGTATTTT. Translated, it gives CASSFLASTDTQYF. This rearrangement joins TRBV11-2 to TRBJ2-3; no firm D call. The V end lost 3 bases, the J end lost 0 bases, and 7 bases lay between the germline ends. The CDR3 extends over 14 amino acids. CDR1 and CDR2 (germline): SGHAT, FQNNGV.

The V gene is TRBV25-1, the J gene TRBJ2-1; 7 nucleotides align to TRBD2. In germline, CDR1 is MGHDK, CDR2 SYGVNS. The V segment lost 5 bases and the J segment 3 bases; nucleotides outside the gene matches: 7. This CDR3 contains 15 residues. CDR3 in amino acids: CASSSGTILYNEQFF. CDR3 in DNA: TGTGCCAGCAGTAGCGGGACTATTCTCTACAATGAGCAGTTCTTC.

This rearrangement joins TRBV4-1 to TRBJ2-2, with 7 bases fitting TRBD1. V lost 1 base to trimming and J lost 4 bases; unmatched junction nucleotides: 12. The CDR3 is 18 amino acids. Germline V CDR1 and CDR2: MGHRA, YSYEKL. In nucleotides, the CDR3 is TGCGCCAGCAGCCAAGTCGAGGGGGCAGCCTATTCCACCGGGGAGCTGTTTTTT. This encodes CASSQVEGAAYSTGELFF.

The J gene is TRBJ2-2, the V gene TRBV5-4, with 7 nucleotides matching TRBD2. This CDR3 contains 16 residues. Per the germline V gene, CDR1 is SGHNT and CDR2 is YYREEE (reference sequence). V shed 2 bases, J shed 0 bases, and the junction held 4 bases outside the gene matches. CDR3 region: CASSFGGGANTGELFF. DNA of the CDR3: TGTGCCAGCAGCTTTGGGGGGGGAGCGAACACCGGGGAGCTGTTTTTT.

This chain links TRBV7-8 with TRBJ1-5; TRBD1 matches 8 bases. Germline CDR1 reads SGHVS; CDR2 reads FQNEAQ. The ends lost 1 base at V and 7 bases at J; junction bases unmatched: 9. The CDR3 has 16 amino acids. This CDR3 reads CASSLEGGQERQPQHF. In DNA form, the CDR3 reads TGTGCCAGCAGCTTAGAGGGGGGACAGGAACGACAGCCCCAGCATTTT.

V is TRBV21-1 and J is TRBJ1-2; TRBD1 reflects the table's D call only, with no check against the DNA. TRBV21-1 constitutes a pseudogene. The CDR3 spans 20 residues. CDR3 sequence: CASSKKGERTVLIVNYGYTF. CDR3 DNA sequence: TGTGCCAGCAGCAAAAAGGGGGAAAGGACAGTACTAATTGTGAACTATGGCTACACCTTC.

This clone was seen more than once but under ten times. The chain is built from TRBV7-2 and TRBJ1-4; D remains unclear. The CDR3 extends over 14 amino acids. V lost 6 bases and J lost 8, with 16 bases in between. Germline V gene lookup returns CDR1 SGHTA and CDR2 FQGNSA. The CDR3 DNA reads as TGTGCCAGCAGTTCCCGGAGAACCGGGGAAAAACTGTTTTTT. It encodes CASSSRRTGEKLFF.

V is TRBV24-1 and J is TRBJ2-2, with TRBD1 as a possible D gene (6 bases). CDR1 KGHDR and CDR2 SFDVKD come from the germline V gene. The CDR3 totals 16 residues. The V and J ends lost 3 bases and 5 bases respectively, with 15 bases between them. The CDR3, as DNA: TGTGCCACCAGTGATCCCCGGTTGGGGGCGACCGGGGAGCTGTTTTTT. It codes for CATSDPRLGATGELFF.

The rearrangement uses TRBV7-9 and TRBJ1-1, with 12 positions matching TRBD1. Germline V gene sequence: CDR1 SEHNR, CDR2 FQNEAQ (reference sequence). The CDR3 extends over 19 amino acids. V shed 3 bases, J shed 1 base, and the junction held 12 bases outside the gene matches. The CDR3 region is CASSLRPGTGGTENTEAFF. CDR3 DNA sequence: TGTGCCAGCAGCTTGAGACCCGGGACAGGGGGCACCGAGAACACTGAAGCTTTCTTT.

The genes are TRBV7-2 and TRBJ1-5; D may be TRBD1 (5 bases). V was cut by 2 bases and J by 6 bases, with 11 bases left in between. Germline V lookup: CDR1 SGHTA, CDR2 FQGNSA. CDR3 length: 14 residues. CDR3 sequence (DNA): TGTGCCAGCAGCTTAACCAGGGTGGGTCAGCCCCAGCATTTT. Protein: CASSLTRVGQPQHF.

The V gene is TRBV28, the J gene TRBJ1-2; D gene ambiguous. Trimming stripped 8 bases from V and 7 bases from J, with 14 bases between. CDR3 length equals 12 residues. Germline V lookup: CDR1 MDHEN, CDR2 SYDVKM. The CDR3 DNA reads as TGTGCCAGCCTAGGGTCTCCGGGTGGCTACACCTTC. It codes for CASLGSPGGYTF.

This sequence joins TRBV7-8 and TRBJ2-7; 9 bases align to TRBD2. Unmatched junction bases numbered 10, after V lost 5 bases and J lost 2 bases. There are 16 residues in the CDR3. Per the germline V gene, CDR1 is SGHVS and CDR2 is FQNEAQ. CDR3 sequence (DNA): TGTGCCAGCAGCCCCCGGGGTAGCGGGAGACCCTACGAGCAGTACTTC. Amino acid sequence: CASSPRGSGRPYEQYF.

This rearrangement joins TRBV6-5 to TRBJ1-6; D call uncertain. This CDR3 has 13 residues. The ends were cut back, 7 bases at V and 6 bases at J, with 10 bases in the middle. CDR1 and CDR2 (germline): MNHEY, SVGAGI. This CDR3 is CASKREGNSPLHF. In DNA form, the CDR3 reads TGTGCCAGCAAACGGGAGGGTAATTCACCCCTCCACTTT.

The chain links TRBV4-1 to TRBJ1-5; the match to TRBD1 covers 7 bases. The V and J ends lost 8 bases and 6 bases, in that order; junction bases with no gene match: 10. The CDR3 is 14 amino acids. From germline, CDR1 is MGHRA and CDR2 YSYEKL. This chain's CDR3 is CASSDRARGQPQHF. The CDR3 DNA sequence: TGCGCCAGCTCAGACAGGGCGAGAGGTCAGCCCCAGCATTTT.

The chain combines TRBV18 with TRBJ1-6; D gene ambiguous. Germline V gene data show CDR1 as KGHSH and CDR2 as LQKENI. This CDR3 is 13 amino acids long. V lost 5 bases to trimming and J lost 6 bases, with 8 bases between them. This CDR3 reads CASSTEINSPLHF. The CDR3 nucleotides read TGTGCCAGCTCAACAGAGATTAATTCACCCCTCCACTTT.

The CDR3 spells CSVAYWDTNTEAFF. The CDR3 DNA reads TGCAGCGTTGCCTATTGGGACACGAACACTGAAGCTTTCTTT. This chain joins TRBV29-1 and TRBJ1-1; TRBD1 might be the D (6 bases). V was pared by 4 bases and J by 1 base, with 13 bases between. From germline, CDR1 is SQVTM and CDR2 ANQGSEA. The length of the CDR3 is 14 residues.